Sequencing of this T cell receptor (beta chain) was carried out in a study of CD8 T cells in Susac syndrome. Study details: About 6 sequenced Susac syndrome patients had clinically active disease, while about 8 were in remission. At blood draw, Susac syndrome patients were therapy-naive, on corticosteroids, or on intravenous immunoglobulin alone.

This clonotype showed up just once. An end of the junction differs from the germline gene, which may be a read error. The RNA, about 0.5 to 1 ug, was put through reverse transcription using random hexamers. TCRdb used MiXCR to reprocess the immunoSEQ multiplex PCR reads, holding one entry per CDR3 protein. The sample has some 140,000 distinct CDR3 sequences; 95% are singletons. This CDR3 contains 14 residues. Per germline, CDR1 SGHDT and CDR2 YYEEEE. Sequencing was done on a sample of CD8+ T cells from PBMCs. The receptor comes from a human donor with Susac syndrome. This sequence joins TRBV5-6 and TRBJ2-7; D remains unclear. CDR3 in amino acids: CASSLRVGSSEQYF. The DNA of the CDR3 is TGTGCCAGCAGCTTGCGTGTGGGTTCCTCCGAGCAGTACTTC.